This TCR beta chain was retrieved from a study of identical twins. This CDR3 is built from 15 residues. Trimming took off 1 base at V and 6 bases at J, with 16 bases between the two ends. The germline V gene encodes CDR1 SEHNR and CDR2 FQNEAQ (reference sequence). Notes on this clonotype: Its antigen is undetermined.

Findings and limits, study-wide: Donors were not followed over many years; analysis was cross-sectional.

TCRdb passed the 5' RACE reads through MiXCR, listing each CDR3 protein once. The sample lists around 690,000 distinct CDR3 sequences; over 20% were seen once. The same data also contributed to another study, on T cells expressing NK-cell markers. From that report: It was sorted CD3+CD56+NKG2C+, CD3+CD56+NKG2C- and CD3+CD56-NKG2C+ T cells that supplied the TCR beta repertoires. In more than 5 donors, dominant CD3+CD56+NKG2C+ clonotypes ranked among the top 10 CD8+ clonotypes.

The TCR sequence derives from a woman aged 18-35 years in good health. V and J are TRBV7-9 and TRBJ2-7; weak D call: TRBD2 (6 bases). Material for sequencing was PBMCs. In nucleotides, the CDR3 is TGTGCCAGCAGCTTAGGTAACGGGGGTCCCGGCGAGCAGTACTTC. Its protein product is CASSLGNGGPGEQYF.